This is a list of T cell receptor beta chains from one sample in a study of identical twins. MiXCR, applied by TCRdb to the 5' RACE reads, yields one record per CDR3 protein. The sample lists 200,000 to 250,000 distinct CDR3 sequences, about 13% occurring once. These data were likewise used in another study, on yellow fever vaccine responses in identical twins.

The material sequenced was memory (CD45RO+) T cells sorted from blood. Receptor source: a woman younger than 35 in good health. Each CDR3 is given with its conserved first and last residue. D genes are given only for firm matches. Rows give clone size only sometimes, using once, few, many, or a class for an expanded clone.

d_call,v_call,clone_size,j_call,cdr3_nt,cdr3_aa
TRBD2,TRBV20-1,many,TRBJ2-7,TGCAGTGCTAACGACTTGCAGCGGGACTCCTACGAGCAGTACTTC,CSANDLQRDSYEQYF
NA,TRBV10-3,once,TRBJ2-3,TGTGCCATCGCAAGACCTGGAGGTTTGGGAGATACGCAGTATTTT,CAIARPGGLGDTQYF
NA,TRBV2,NA,TRBJ1-1,TGTGCCAGCAGTGAATTCGGCCAGTACACTGAAGCTTTCTTT,CASSEFGQYTEAFF
NA,TRBV24-1,NA,TRBJ2-2,TGTGCCACCAGTGATTCCCCCGTGAGGGGGGAGCTGTTTTTT,CATSDSPVRGELFF
NA,TRBV29-1,many,TRBJ2-1,TGCAGCGTTCTACTGTGGGGGCTAGCGAAGTTCAATGAGCAGTTCTTC,CSVLLWGLAKFNEQFF
TRBD1,TRBV3-1,NA,TRBJ1-1,TGTGCCAGCAGCCCACTGACAGGGATCTTTGTGAACACTGAAGCTTTCTTT,CASSPLTGIFVNTEAFF
TRBD1,TRBV9,few,TRBJ2-5,TGTGCCAGCAGCGGAGAGACAGGGGGTTGTCACTTC,CASSGETGGCHF
TRBD2,TRBV20-1,few,TRBJ2-3,TGCAGTGCATTCGAAGCGGGATCGGACACAGATACGCAGTATTTT,CSAFEAGSDTDTQYF
NA,TRBV3-1,NA,TRBJ2-4,TGTGCCAGCACCCAGGGAAGCAAAAACATTCAGTACTTC,CASTQGSKNIQYF
TRBD1,TRBV7-2,NA,TRBJ2-7,TGTGCCAGCAGTAGGACCCCGGGACAGGGAAAGTACGAGCAGTACTTC,CASSRTPGQGKYEQYF
TRBD1,TRBV5-1,many,TRBJ2-3,TGCGCCAGCAGCTCGGGACAGCGCACAGATACGCAGTATTTT,CASSSGQRTDTQYF
TRBD2,TRBV3-1,NA,TRBJ2-1,TGTGCCAGCAGCCAAGAAGGGAGGGCAGGACTATACAATGAGCAGTTCTTC,CASSQEGRAGLYNEQFF
NA,TRBV4-2,NA,TRBJ2-5,TGTGCCAGCAGCCAAAGGTTGGGGGACCAAGAGACCCAGTACTTC,CASSQRLGDQETQYF
NA,TRBV2,NA,TRBJ2-7,TGTGCCAGCAGATTTGAAAGGTTTACCTCCTACGAGCAGTACTTC,CASRFERFTSYEQYF
NA,TRBV10-3,many,TRBJ1-1,TGTGCCATCACCGAGTTTATGAACACTGAAGCTTTCTTT,CAITEFMNTEAFF
TRBD2,TRBV20-1,few,TRBJ2-7,TGCAGTGCTGCCCGGGGGGGCCAGGACGAGCAGTACTTC,CSAARGGQDEQYF
TRBD2,TRBV7-9,NA,TRBJ2-1,TGTGCCAGCATCACCTTGGGGGTAGCGGGAGTGAATGAGCAGTTCTTC,CASITLGVAGVNEQFF
NA,TRBV10-3,many,TRBJ2-2,TGTGCCATCAGACCCGGGACTGATGGCACCGGGGAGCTGTTTTTT,CAIRPGTDGTGELFF
NA,TRBV28,NA,TRBJ2-2,TGTGCCAGCAGTTTACCCTACATGGGTAAGGCCGGGGAGCTGTTTTTT,CASSLPYMGKAGELFF